Listed below are T cell receptor beta chains from one sample, sequenced in a study of blood T cell repertoires in COVID-19. Method: immunoSEQ multiplex PCR; TCRdb's copy keeps in-frame clones and lacks some. The sample holds 110,000 to 150,000 clones; about 89% are singletons and the top ten take less than 3%. Input material: peripheral blood. The receptor source for this set is a man between 60 and 70 years old with active or convalescent COVID-19. Each CDR3 is given with its conserved first and last residue. Fields, in order: clone size, D gene, V gene, J gene, CDR3 DNA, CDR3 protein. D genes are given only for firm matches. Where a row states a size, it is once, few, many or the class of an expanded clone; other rows omit it.

few	TRBD1	TRBV5-6	TRBJ2-3	TGTGCCAGCAATCTGCTCGCCGGGACAGGGGTCGCAGATACGCAGTATTTT	CASNLLAGTGVADTQYF
-	-	TRBV6-2/TRBV6-3	TRBJ1-1	TGTGCCAGCAGTTACTCGCGGGGTGGGAACACTGAAGCTTTCTTT	CASSYSRGGNTEAFF
once	-	TRBV5-5	TRBJ2-5	TGTGCCAGCAGCTTGCATGGACAAGTTAACCAAGAGACCCAGTACTTC	CASSLHGQVNQETQYF
-	TRBD2	TRBV19	TRBJ2-3	TGTGCCAGTACCAAATTTAGCGGGGGAGTTTTCACAGATACGCAGTATTTT	CASTKFSGGVFTDTQYF
-	-	TRBV3-1/TRBV3-2	TRBJ1-2	TGTGCCAGCAGCCGTATTAACTATGGCTACACCTTC	CASSRINYGYTF
-	TRBD1	TRBV29-1	TRBJ2-7	TGCAGCGTACAGGGGCCTGACGAGCAGTACTTC	CSVQGPDEQYF
-	-	TRBV13	TRBJ2-7	TGTGCCAGCAGCTTAGTCCAGGTCGGCTACGAGCAGTACTTC	CASSLVQVGYEQYF
-	-	TRBV18	TRBJ1-3	TGTGCCAGCTTTAAAGGGGGACCGCTCAATTCTGGAAACACCATATATTTT	CASFKGGPLNSGNTIYF
-	TRBD2	TRBV7-2	TRBJ2-3	TGTGCCAGCAGCTTAGGGGGTAGCGGGGGAGATACGCAGTATTTT	CASSLGGSGGDTQYF
-	TRBD1	TRBV6-2/TRBV6-3	TRBJ1-1	TGTGCCAGCAGTTGGGGACAGGGGGTTGGTGAAGCTTTCTTT	CASSWGQGVGEAFF
once	TRBD2	TRBV5-8	TRBJ2-1	TGTGCCAGCAGCTTTGCTCTGGCGGGAGGGAACAATGAGCAGTTCTTC	CASSFALAGGNNEQFF
-	-	TRBV28	TRBJ1-1	TGTGCCAGCAGTTGGACAGCTGAAGCTTTCTTT	CASSWTAEAFF
-	-	TRBV29-1	TRBJ2-7	TGCAGCGCAGGGGGGGAGGAGCAGTACTTC	CSAGGEEQYF
-	TRBD1	TRBV6-6	TRBJ1-6	TGTGCCAGCACCGACGGGGCAGGGGGCCCGAATTCACCCCTCCACTTT	CASTDGAGGPNSPLHF
-	-	TRBV6-1	TRBJ2-3	TGTGCCAGCAGTGAAGGGGGGGGGCTAGCGAGGGAGGCCACAGATACGCAGTATTTT	CASSEGGGLAREATDTQYF
-	TRBD2	TRBV24-1	TRBJ2-2	TGTGCCACCAGTGATTTTTGGAACGGACTAGCGGGGGAAGGCGGGGAGCTGTTTTTT	CATSDFWNGLAGEGGELFF
-	-	TRBV7-2	TRBJ2-3	TGTGCCAGCAGCTTATTAAGCGGCCTGATCACAGATACGCAGTATTTT	CASSLLSGLITDTQYF
-	TRBD1	TRBV3-1/TRBV3-2	TRBJ2-1	TGTGCCAGCAGCCAAGGGACAGGGAGTAATGAGCAGTTCTTC	CASSQGTGSNEQFF
-	-	TRBV12-5	TRBJ2-3	TGTGCTAGTGGTTTGTTACACTGGACTCCAACCACAGATACGCAGTATTTT	CASGLLHWTPTTDTQYF
-	-	TRBV10-3	TRBJ1-1	TGTGCCATCAGGAAACAGTCCGTGGGCACTGAAGCTTTCTTT	CAIRKQSVGTEAFF
-	TRBD2	TRBV7-2	TRBJ2-2	TGTGCCAGCAGCTTAGCGACAACTAGCGCCGGGGAGCTGTTTTTT	CASSLATTSAGELFF
-	TRBD2	TRBV7-2	TRBJ2-2	TGTGCCAGCAGCTCGGGACTAGCGGACACCGGGGAGCTGTTTTTT	CASSSGLADTGELFF
-	TRBD2	TRBV6-2/TRBV6-3	TRBJ2-3	TGTGCCAGCAGTTACGAGGGCGGGAGGGCCACAGATACGCAGTATTTT	CASSYEGGRATDTQYF
few	TRBD2	TRBV20-1	TRBJ2-3	TGCAGTGCTAGTCCCACTAGCGGGGGGCGGGGAGATACGCAGTATTTT	CSASPTSGGRGDTQYF
-	-	TRBV19	TRBJ2-1	TGTGCCAGTAGTATCGGTTCGTTAGATGAGCAGTTCTTC	CASSIGSLDEQFF
-	-	TRBV3-1/TRBV3-2	TRBJ1-2	TGTGCCAGCAGCCAAGTCCTTGGACTGCTATTAAACTATGGCTACACCTTC	CASSQVLGLLLNYGYTF
-	TRBD1	TRBV19	TRBJ1-5	TGTGCCAGTGCCGGGACAGGGTCCAATCAGCCCCAGCATTTT	CASAGTGSNQPQHF
-	TRBD1	TRBV19	TRBJ2-1	TGTGCCAGTAGTGCCCGGGACAGGGGGCTTGATGAGCAGTTCTTC	CASSARDRGLDEQFF
-	TRBD1	TRBV30	TRBJ1-2	TGTGCCTGGAAGTATGACAGGGGTGGCTACACCTTC	CAWKYDRGGYTF
-	TRBD1	TRBV7-9	TRBJ2-3	TGTGCCAGCAGGTCACCCGGGACAGGGGGTACGGATACGCAGTATTTT	CASRSPGTGGTDTQYF
-	TRBD1	TRBV19	TRBJ2-7	TGTGCCAGCTGGGACAGGGTAGGCGAGCAGTACTTC	CASWDRVGEQYF
-	TRBD1	TRBV11-2	TRBJ1-2	TGTGCCAGCAGCTTGACAGGGTCGGACTACACCTTC	CASSLTGSDYTF
-	-	TRBV18	TRBJ2-7	TGTGCCAGCTCACCCTTAGGCGGGACCTCCTACGAGCAGTACTTC	CASSPLGGTSYEQYF
-	-	TRBV7-6	TRBJ1-5	TGTGCCAGCAGCTTACACTTAGATCAGCCCCAGCATTTT	CASSLHLDQPQHF
-	TRBD2	TRBV6-6	TRBJ2-3	TGTGCCAGCAGTTACCCGGCGGGGGAAGTTGATACGCAGTATTTT	CASSYPAGEVDTQYF
-	-	TRBV29-1	TRBJ2-5	TGTCATCGGAGCAGTACCTTCCAAGAGACCCAGTACTTC	CHRSSTFQETQYF
-	TRBD1	TRBV5-4	TRBJ1-2	TGTGCCAGCAGCCCCGGACAGGGAGAGTTTGGCTACACCTTC	CASSPGQGEFGYTF
-	-	TRBV6-2/TRBV6-3	TRBJ2-5	TGTGCCAGCAGCGATGGCCTTCCTCAAGAGACCCAGTACTTC	CASSDGLPQETQYF
-	TRBD1	TRBV7-8	TRBJ2-3	TGTGCCAGCAGCTTTACGACAGGGGGCACTGGCACAGATACGCAGTATTTT	CASSFTTGGTGTDTQYF
-	-	TRBV7-2	TRBJ2-1	TGTGCCAGCAGCTTAGGTCTCAATGAGCAGTTCTTC	CASSLGLNEQFF
-	TRBD1	TRBV19	TRBJ2-7	TGTGCCAGTAGCCCCTCCCGGGACAGGGGTCCCTTCGAGCAGTACTTC	CASSPSRDRGPFEQYF
-	-	TRBV7-9	TRBJ2-7	TGTGCCAGCAGCCCGAGCGGGCCAAGGCGGAACGAGCAGTACTTC	CASSPSGPRRNEQYF
once	TRBD2	TRBV29-1	TRBJ2-1	TGCAGCGTTGAAGATCTAAGTCTAGCGGGCCGCGGTGAGCAGTTCTTC	CSVEDLSLAGRGEQFF